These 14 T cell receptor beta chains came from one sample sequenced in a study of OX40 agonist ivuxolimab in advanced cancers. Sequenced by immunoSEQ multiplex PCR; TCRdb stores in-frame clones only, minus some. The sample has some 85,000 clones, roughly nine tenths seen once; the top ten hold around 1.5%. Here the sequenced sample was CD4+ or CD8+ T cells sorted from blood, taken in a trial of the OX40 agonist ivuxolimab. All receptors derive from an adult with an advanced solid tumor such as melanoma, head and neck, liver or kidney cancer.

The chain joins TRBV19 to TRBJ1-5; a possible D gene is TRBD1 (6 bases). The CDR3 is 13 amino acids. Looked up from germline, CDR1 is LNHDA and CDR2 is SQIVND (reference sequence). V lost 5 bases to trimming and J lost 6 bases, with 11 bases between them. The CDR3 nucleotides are TGTGCCAGTAGTGCACAGGGAGGTCAGCCCCAGCATTTT. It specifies CASSAQGGQPQHF. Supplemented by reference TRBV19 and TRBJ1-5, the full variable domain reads DGGITQSPKYLFRKEGQNVTLSCEQNLNHDAMYWYRQDPGQGLRLIYYSQIVNDFQKGDIAEGYSVSREKKESFPLTVTSAQKNPTAFYLCASSAQGGQPQHFGDGTRLSIL.

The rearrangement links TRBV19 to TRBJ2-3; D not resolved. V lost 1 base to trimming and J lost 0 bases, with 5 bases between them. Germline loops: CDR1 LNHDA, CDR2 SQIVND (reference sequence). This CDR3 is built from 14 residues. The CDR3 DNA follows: TGTGCCAGTAGTATAGGGCAGAGCACAGATACGCAGTATTTT. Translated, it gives CASSIGQSTDTQYF.

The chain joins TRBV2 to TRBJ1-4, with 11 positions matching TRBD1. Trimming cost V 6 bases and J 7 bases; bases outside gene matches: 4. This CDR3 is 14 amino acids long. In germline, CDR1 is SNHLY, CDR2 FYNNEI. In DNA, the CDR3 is TGTGCCAGCAGGGACAGGGGGCTGAGTGAAAAACTGTTTTTT. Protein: CASRDRGLSEKLFF.

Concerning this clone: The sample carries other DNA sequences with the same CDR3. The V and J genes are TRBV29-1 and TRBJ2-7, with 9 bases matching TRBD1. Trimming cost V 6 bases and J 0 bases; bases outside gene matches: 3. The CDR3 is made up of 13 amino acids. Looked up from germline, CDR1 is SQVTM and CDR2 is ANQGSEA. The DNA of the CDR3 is TGCAGCGTGCGACAGGGGGGCTCCTACGAGCAGTACTTC. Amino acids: CSVRQGGSYEQYF.

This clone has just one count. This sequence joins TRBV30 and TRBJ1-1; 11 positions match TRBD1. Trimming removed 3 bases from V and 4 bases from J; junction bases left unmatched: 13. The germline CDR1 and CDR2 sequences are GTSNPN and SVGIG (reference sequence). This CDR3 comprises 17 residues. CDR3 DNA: TGTGCCTGGAGCGGCCTCCCCGGACAGGGGGCGCGCACTGAAGCTTTCTTT. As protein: CAWSGLPGQGARTEAFF.

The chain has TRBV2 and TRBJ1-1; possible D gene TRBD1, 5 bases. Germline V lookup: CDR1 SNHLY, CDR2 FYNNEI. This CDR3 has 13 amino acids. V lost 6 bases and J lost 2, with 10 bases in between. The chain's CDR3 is CASSRDHNTEAFF. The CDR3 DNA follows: TGTGCCAGCAGCCGGGACCACAACACTGAAGCTTTCTTT.

The CDR3, as DNA: TGTGCCAGCTCACCACCGCGTTCGAGCTCCTACGAGCAGTACTTC. Its protein product is CASSPPRSSSYEQYF. The chain couples TRBV18 to TRBJ2-7; D is uncertain. The CDR3 is 15 residues long. Germline V lookup: CDR1 KGHSH, CDR2 LQKENI. V was pared by 0 bases and J by 0 bases, with 9 bases between.

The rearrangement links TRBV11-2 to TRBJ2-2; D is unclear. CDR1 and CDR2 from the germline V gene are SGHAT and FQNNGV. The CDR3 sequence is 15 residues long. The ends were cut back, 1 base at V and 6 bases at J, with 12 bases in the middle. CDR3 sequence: CASSLAETVAGELFF. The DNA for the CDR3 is TGTGCCAGCAGCTTAGCGGAAACGGTCGCCGGGGAGCTGTTTTTT. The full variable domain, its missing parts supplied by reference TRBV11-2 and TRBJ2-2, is EAGVAQSPRYKIIEKRQSVAFWCNPISGHATLYWYQQILGQGPKLLIQFQNNGVVDDSQLPKDRFSAERLKGVDSTLKIQPAKLEDSAVYLCASSLAETVAGELFFGEGSRLTVL.

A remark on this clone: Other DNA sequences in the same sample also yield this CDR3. The CDR3 nucleotides are TGTGCCAGCTCACCACCTTCGGGACAGGGGGGCGAGCAGTACTTC. Translation: CASSPPSGQGGEQYF. The chain couples TRBV18 to TRBJ2-7, with 11 bases fitting TRBD1. Germline V gene lookup returns CDR1 KGHSH and CDR2 LQKENI. The CDR3 loop spans 15 amino acids. V was pared by 0 bases and J by 6 bases, with 4 bases of the junction left unmatched.

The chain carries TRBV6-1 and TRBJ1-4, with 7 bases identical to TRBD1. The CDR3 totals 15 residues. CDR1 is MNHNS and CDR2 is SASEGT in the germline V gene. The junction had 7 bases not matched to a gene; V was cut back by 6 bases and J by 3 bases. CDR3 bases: TGTGCCAGCAGCTGGGGCGGGACAGCTAATGAAAAACTGTTTTTT. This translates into CASSWGGTANEKLFF.

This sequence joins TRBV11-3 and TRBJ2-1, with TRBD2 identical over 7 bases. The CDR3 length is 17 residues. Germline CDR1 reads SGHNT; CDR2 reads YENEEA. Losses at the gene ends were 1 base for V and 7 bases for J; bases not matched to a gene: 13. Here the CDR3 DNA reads TGTGCCAGCAGCTTAGCGTTCGGCGTAACCGGGGGGAATGAGCAGTTCTTC. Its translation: CASSLAFGVTGGNEQFF.

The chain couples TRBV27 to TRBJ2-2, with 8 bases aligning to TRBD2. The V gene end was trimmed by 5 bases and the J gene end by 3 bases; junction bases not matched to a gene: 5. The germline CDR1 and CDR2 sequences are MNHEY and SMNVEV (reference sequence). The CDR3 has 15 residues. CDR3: CASSLWTSYTGELFF. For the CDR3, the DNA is TGTGCCAGCAGTCTCTGGACTAGCTACACCGGGGAGCTGTTTTTT.

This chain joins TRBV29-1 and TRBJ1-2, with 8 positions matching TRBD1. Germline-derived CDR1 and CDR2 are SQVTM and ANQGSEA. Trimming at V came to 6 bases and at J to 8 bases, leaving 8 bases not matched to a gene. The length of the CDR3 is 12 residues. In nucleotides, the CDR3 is TGCAGCGTCGAGGACAGGGCATGGGGCTACACCTTC. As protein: CSVEDRAWGYTF.

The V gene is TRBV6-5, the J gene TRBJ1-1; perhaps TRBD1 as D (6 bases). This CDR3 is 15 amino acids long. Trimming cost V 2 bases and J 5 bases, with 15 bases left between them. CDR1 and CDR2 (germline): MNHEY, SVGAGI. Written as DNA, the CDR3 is TGTGCCAGCAGTTACGAAGGGGGGAGACGGACTGAAGCTTTCTTT. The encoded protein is CASSYEGGRRTEAFF.